These 24 T cell receptor beta chains originate from one sample sequenced in a study of blood T cell repertoires in COVID-19. TCRdb's copy holds only in-frame clones and misses some; the assay was immunoSEQ multiplex PCR. The sample lists some 73,000 clones; roughly 85% were seen once. The sample comprised peripheral blood. The receptors were sampled from a man in his forties or fifties with COVID-19, enrolled during active disease.

The CDR3 DNA is TGTGCCAGCAGACGACGACTAGCGGCCAACACCGGGGAGCTGTTTTTT. Translating gives CASRRRLAANTGELFF. The V gene is TRBV3-1 (or the pseudogene TRBV3-2), the J gene TRBJ2-2, with 9 bases aligning to TRBD2. Germline V gives CDR1 LGHDT, CDR2 YNNKEL (reference sequence). The CDR3 is made up of 16 amino acids. With 6 bases clipped from V and 2 bases from J, the junction kept 7 bases outside the gene matches.

The sample holds a few counts of this clone. CDR3 residues: CASSFAGQGHGNQPQHF. CDR3 sequence (DNA): TGTGCCAGCAGTTTCGCTGGACAGGGACACGGCAATCAGCCCCAGCATTTT. V and J are TRBV28 and TRBJ1-5; 8 bases agree with TRBD1. Germline lookup yields CDR1 MDHEN and CDR2 SYDVKM. This CDR3 has 17 residues. With V trimmed by 3 bases and J by 2 bases, 9 bases remained unmatched.

J is TRBJ2-1 and V is TRBV5-1; 7 bases fit TRBD1. The ends lost 0 bases at V and 3 bases at J; junction bases unmatched: 3. This CDR3 region has 15 residues. Germline loops: CDR1 SGHRS, CDR2 YFSETQ. DNA for the CDR3: TGCGCCAGCAGCTTGGGGGGGACAGACTACAATGAGCAGTTCTTC. It encodes CASSLGGTDYNEQFF.

The chain recombines TRBV27 with TRBJ1-3, with TRBD1 matching 8 bases. Trimming at V came to 5 bases and at J to 0 bases, leaving 3 bases not matched to a gene. Germline CDR1 reads MNHEY; CDR2 reads SMNVEV (reference sequence). The CDR3 has 15 residues. This CDR3 is CASSPGTGSGNTIYF. CDR3 coding DNA: TGTGCCAGCAGTCCCGGGACAGGCTCTGGAAACACCATATATTTT.

This clone has more than one count but fewer than ten. The chain uses TRBV3-1 (or the pseudogene TRBV3-2) and TRBJ1-1; 7 nucleotides align to TRBD1. There are 15 residues in the CDR3. J gave up 4 bases and V 3 bases, and 8 bases lay outside the gene matches. The germline V gene encodes CDR1 LGHDT and CDR2 YNNKEL (reference sequence). The CDR3 region is CASSQRPSGGTEAFF. The CDR3 DNA is TGTGCCAGCAGCCAGCGCCCCTCAGGGGGCACTGAAGCTTTCTTT.

The chain uses TRBV19 and TRBJ2-7; no clear D. This CDR3 is 17 amino acids long. The germline V and J ends were trimmed by 6 bases and 2 bases, with 23 bases remaining between them. Germline V gives CDR1 LNHDA, CDR2 SQIVND (reference sequence). The CDR3 spells CASRVQYLTISTYEQYF. The CDR3 bases are TGTGCCAGTAGGGTTCAATACTTGACAATCTCAACCTACGAGCAGTACTTC.

This rearrangement joins TRBV7-3 to TRBJ1-1, with 7 bases identical to TRBD1. CDR3 length equals 13 residues. Per the germline V gene, CDR1 is SGHTA and CDR2 is FQGTGA. The J segment lost 5 bases and the V segment lost 5 bases, leaving 5 bases of the junction unmatched. This CDR3 is CASSHPGGTEAFF. CDR3 nucleotides: TGTGCCAGCAGCCACCCAGGGGGAACTGAAGCTTTCTTT.

In this sample, this clone turned up once. The rearrangement joins TRBV6-5 to TRBJ1-6; 9 nucleotides match TRBD1. The junction had 6 bases not matched to a gene; V was cut back by 2 bases and J by 10 bases. The CDR3 length is 15 residues. Germline V gene sequence: CDR1 MNHEY, CDR2 SVGAGI. The DNA of the CDR3 is TGTGCCAGCAGTTACCCGGGACAGGGCGACTCACCCCTCCACTTT. Protein sequence: CASSYPGQGDSPLHF.

The V gene is TRBV10-3, the J gene TRBJ2-2; 14 bases line up with TRBD2. In germline, CDR1 is ENHRY, CDR2 SYGVKD. V shed 7 bases, J shed 3 bases, and the junction held 10 bases outside the gene matches. CDR3 length: 18 residues. The CDR3 sequence: CAIKPGLAGVLDTGELFF. In nucleotides, the CDR3 is TGTGCCATCAAACCGGGACTAGCGGGAGTTCTCGACACCGGGGAGCTGTTTTTT.

This clone was detected a few times. The genes are TRBV27 and TRBJ1-1, with D possibly being TRBD1 (6 bases). The CDR3 runs to 17 residues. V dropped 2 bases and J dropped 0 bases, with 16 bases sitting between them. The germline CDR1 and CDR2 sequences are MNHEY and SMNVEV (reference sequence). The CDR3 sequence: CASSLEVIGGVNTEAFF. DNA of the CDR3: TGTGCCAGCAGTTTAGAGGTTATAGGGGGAGTGAACACTGAAGCTTTCTTT.

The chain has TRBV18 and TRBJ1-1; D possibly corresponds to TRBD1 (5 bases). Trimming shortened V by 3 bases and J by 1 base, and 12 bases separated the two germline ends. Germline V gene sequence: CDR1 KGHSH, CDR2 LQKENI. The CDR3 is 15 amino acids. The CDR3 sequence is CASSPIGGGNTEAFF. The CDR3 nucleotides are TGTGCCAGCTCACCTATCGGGGGGGGGAACACTGAAGCTTTCTTT.

This chain connects TRBV7-2 to TRBJ2-7; weak D call: TRBD1 (5 bases). V lost 2 bases and J 0 bases, leaving 8 bases between the germline ends. There are 14 residues in the CDR3. The V gene's germline CDR1 is SGHTA and CDR2 FQGNSA. The DNA for the CDR3 is TGTGCCAGCAGCTTAATCAGGGACTCCTACGAGCAGTACTTC. This gives the protein CASSLIRDSYEQYF.

This clone was seen more than once but under ten times. The chain uses TRBV6-6 and TRBJ1-6; 7 nucleotides match TRBD1. The germline V gene encodes CDR1 MNHNY and CDR2 SVGAGI (reference sequence). The junction had 13 bases not matched to a gene; V was cut back by 10 bases and J by 7 bases. The CDR3 totals 15 residues. The CDR3 here is CATAGEGARNSPLHF. CDR3 coding DNA: TGTGCCACCGCGGGCGAGGGGGCGAGGAATTCACCCCTCCACTTT.

The rearrangement links TRBV24-1 to TRBJ2-1; possibly TRBD2 for D (5 bases). V gave up 10 bases and J gave up 6 bases, with 15 bases separating them. The CDR3 sequence is 13 residues long. Germline CDR1 is KGHDR and CDR2 is SFDVKD. CDR3 residues: CATQLSGFNEQFF. The CDR3 DNA sequence: TGTGCCACTCAGCTCAGCGGCTTCAATGAGCAGTTCTTC.

For this clone: The same CDR3 can be traced to other DNA sequences in this sample. This sequence joins TRBV28 and TRBJ2-5; 7 bases align to TRBD1. Germline lookup yields CDR1 MDHEN and CDR2 SYDVKM. The junction had 7 bases not matched to a gene; V was cut back by 5 bases and J by 7 bases. The CDR3 extends over 13 amino acids. CDR3 DNA: TGTGCCAGCAGTCAACAGGGGCGCGGGACCCAGTACTTC. Protein product: CASSQQGRGTQYF.

The V and J genes are TRBV29-1 and TRBJ1-2; 12 nucleotides agree with TRBD1. The CDR3 is 14 amino acids. Germline trimming cut 4 bases from V and 6 bases from J; bases unmatched to any gene: 6. Germline-derived CDR1 and CDR2 are SQVTM and ANQGSEA. CDR3 loop: CSVGLGTGGHGYTF. The CDR3 region has the DNA TGCAGCGTTGGTTTGGGGACAGGGGGCCATGGCTACACCTTC.

The chain recombines TRBV6-4 with TRBJ1-1; 12 bases are shared with TRBD1. Germline CDR1 MRHNA, CDR2 SNTAGT. The CDR3 spans 15 residues. The ends lost 6 bases at V and 6 bases at J; junction bases unmatched: 8. The CDR3: CASRFPGTGGSEAFF. The CDR3 region has the DNA TGTGCCAGCAGATTTCCCGGGACAGGGGGCTCTGAAGCTTTCTTT.

This chain links TRBV5-1 with TRBJ2-3; weak D call: TRBD1 (6 bases). The CDR3 extends over 13 amino acids. Germline V gene data show CDR1 as SGHRS and CDR2 as YFSETQ. V gave up 7 bases and J gave up 3 bases, with 12 bases separating them. CDR3 region: CASYRDQTDTQYF. DNA for the CDR3: TGCGCCAGCTACAGGGATCAAACAGATACGCAGTATTTT.

This rearrangement joins TRBV18 to TRBJ2-2; D not resolved. The V end was cut by 6 bases, the J end by 5 bases, with 7 bases between. Germline-derived CDR1 and CDR2 are KGHSH and LQKENI. The CDR3 runs to 12 residues. CDR3 coding DNA: TGTGCCAGCTCGTTGCAGACCGGGGAGCTGTTTTTT. It yields the protein CASSLQTGELFF.

The V call is TRBV4-1, the J call TRBJ2-1, with TRBD2 matching 10 bases. The germline V gene encodes CDR1 MGHRA and CDR2 YSYEKL. V trimming: 4 bases; J trimming: 10 bases; junction bases outside the gene matches: 7. The CDR3 has 14 residues. The CDR3, as DNA: TGCGCCAGCAGCCTCATGACTAGCGGGCTAGAGCAGTTCTTC. This gives the protein CASSLMTSGLEQFF.

V gene TRBV7-2 combines with J gene TRBJ2-5; D not certain. V lost 1 base and J lost 5, with 17 bases in between. The CDR3 has 16 amino acids. The V gene's germline CDR1 is SGHTA and CDR2 FQGNSA. The chain's CDR3 is CASSLVATPVGETQYF. Written as DNA, the CDR3 is TGTGCCAGCAGCTTAGTGGCGACCCCCGTCGGGGAGACCCAGTACTTC. Supplemented by reference TRBV7-2 and TRBJ2-5, the full variable domain reads GAGVSQSPSNKVTEKGKDVELRCDPISGHTALYWYRQSLGQGLEFLIYFQGNSAPDKSGLPSDRFSAERTGGSVSTLTIQRTQQEDSAVYLCASSLVATPVGETQYFGPGTRLLVL.

This clone was recorded only once. CDR3 in DNA: TGTGCCAGCAGCGTGGGCCTAGCGGGGTGGTTCGGGTTGTATTTT. Its translation is CASSVGLAGWFGLYF. The V and J genes are TRBV27 and TRBJ2-3; 9 bases match TRBD2. Trimming removed 6 bases from V and 14 bases from J; junction bases left unmatched: 18. Germline CDR1 and CDR2: MNHEY and SMNVEV (reference sequence). The CDR3 spans 15 residues.

V is TRBV5-4 and J is TRBJ2-2; D perhaps matches TRBD1 (6 bases). Trimming stripped 0 bases from V and 5 bases from J, with 14 bases between. The germline V gene has CDR1 SGHNT and CDR2 YYREEE (reference sequence). CDR3 size: 16 residues. The CDR3 sequence: CASSLGMGADTGELFF. The CDR3 DNA reads TGTGCCAGCAGCTTGGGTATGGGGGCTGATACCGGGGAGCTGTTTTTT.

The chain employs TRBV6-5 and TRBJ1-5; unclear D gene. The V gene lost 8 bases and the J gene lost 3 bases, with 11 bases spanning the gap. The CDR3 has 13 residues. Germline CDR1 reads MNHEY; CDR2 reads SVGAGI. CDR3 nucleotide sequence: TGTGCCAGCTCTCGGGGTACCAATCAGCCCCAGCATTTT. It encodes CASSRGTNQPQHF.